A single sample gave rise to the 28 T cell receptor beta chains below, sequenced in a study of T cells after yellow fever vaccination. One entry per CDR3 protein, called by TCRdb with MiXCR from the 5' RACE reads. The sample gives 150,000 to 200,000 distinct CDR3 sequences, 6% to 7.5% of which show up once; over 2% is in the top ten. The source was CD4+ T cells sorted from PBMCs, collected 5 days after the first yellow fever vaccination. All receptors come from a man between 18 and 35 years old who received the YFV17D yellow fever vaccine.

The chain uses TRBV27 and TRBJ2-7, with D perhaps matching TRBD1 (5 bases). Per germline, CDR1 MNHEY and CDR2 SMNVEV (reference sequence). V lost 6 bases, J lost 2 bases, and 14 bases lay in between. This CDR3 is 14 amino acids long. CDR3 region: CASRIQGWTYEQYF. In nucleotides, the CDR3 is TGTGCCAGCAGAATTCAGGGTTGGACCTACGAGCAGTACTTC.

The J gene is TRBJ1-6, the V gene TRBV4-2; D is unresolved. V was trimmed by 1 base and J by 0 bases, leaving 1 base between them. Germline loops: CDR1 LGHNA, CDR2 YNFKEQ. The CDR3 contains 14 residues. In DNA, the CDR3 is TGTGCCAGCAGCCAAGCCTCCTATAATTCACCCCTCCACTTT. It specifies CASSQASYNSPLHF.

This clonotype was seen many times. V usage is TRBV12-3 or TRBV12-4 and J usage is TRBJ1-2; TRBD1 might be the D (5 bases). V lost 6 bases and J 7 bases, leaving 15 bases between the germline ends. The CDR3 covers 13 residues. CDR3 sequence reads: CASSITRQGGYTF. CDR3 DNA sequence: TGTGCCAGCAGCATAACCCGTCAGGGTGGCTACACCTTC.

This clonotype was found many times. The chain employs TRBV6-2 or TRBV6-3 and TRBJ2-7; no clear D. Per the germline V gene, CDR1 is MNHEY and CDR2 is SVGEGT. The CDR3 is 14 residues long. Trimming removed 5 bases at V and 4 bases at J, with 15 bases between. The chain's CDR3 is CASSPSQVDYEQYV. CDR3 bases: TGTGCCAGCAGTCCCTCCCAAGTAGATTACGAGCAGTACGTC.

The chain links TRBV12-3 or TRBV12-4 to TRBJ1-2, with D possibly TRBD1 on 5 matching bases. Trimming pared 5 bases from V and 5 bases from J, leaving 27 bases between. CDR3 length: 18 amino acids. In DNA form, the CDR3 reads TGTGCCAGCAGTACGATTTTTGCAGGGTACCGGGCTGGGTATGGCTACACCTTC. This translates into CASSTIFAGYRAGYGYTF.

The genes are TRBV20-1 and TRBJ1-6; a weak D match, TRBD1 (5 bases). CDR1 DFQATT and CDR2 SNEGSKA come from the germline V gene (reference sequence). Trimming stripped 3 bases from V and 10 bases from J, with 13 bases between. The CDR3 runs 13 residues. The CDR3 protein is CSARGGTGSPLHF. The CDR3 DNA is TGCAGTGCTAGGGGGGGAACAGGATCACCCCTCCACTTT.

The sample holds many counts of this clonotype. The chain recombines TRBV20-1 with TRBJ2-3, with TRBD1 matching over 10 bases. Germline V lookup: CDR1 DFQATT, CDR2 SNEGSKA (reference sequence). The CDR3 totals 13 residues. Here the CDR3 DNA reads TGCACCGGCGACAGGGGGCTCACAGATACGCAGTATTTT. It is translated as CTGDRGLTDTQYF.

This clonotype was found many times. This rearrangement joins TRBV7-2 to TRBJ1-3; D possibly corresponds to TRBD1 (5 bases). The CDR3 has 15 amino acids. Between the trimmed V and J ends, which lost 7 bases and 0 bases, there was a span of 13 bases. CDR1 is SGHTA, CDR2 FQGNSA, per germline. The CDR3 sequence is CASTRGDASGNTIYF. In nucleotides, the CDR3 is TGTGCCAGCACCCGTGGGGACGCCTCTGGAAACACCATATATTTT.

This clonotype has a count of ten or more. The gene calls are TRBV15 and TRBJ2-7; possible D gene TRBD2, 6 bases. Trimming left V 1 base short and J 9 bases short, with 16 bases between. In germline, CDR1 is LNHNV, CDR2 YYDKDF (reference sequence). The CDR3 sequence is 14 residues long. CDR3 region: CATSRGDSYSGQYV. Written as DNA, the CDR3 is TGTGCCACCAGCAGAGGGGACTCTTATTCGGGGCAGTACGTC.

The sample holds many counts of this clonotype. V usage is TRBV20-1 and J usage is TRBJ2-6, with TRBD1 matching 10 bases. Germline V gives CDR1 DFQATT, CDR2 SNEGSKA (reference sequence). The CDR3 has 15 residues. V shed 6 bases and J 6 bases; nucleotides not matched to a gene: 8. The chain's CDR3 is CSAPRQGAPANVLTF. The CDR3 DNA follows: TGCAGTGCGCCGCGACAGGGGGCGCCGGCCAACGTCCTGACTTTC.

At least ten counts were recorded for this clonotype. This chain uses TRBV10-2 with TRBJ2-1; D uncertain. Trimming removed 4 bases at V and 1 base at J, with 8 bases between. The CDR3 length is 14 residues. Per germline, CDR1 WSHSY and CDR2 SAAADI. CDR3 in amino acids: CASSAASSYNEQFF. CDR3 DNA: TGCGCCAGCAGTGCCGCTAGTTCCTACAATGAGCAGTTCTTC.

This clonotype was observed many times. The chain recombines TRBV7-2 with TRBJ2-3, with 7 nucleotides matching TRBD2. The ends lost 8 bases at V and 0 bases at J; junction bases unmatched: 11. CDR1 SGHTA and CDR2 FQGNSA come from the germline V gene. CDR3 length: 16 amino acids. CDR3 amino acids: CASGRRAGSSTDTQYF. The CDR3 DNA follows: TGTGCCAGCGGCCGACGAGCGGGGTCTAGCACAGATACGCAGTATTTT.

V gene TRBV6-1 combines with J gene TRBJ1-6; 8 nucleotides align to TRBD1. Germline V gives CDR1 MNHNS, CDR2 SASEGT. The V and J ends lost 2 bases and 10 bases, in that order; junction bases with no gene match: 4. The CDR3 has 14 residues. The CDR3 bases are TGTGCCAGCAGTGAATTGGACAGGGAATCACCCCTCCACTTT. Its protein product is CASSELDRESPLHF.

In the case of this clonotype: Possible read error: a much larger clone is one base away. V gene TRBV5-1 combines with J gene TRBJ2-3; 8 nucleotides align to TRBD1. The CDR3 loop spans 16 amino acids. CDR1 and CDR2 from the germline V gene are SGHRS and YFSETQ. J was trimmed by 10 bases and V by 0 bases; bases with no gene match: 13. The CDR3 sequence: CASSLGRTGPAFSQYF. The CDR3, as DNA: TGCGCCAGCAGCTTGGGGAGGACAGGGCCCGCCTTTTCGCAGTATTTT.

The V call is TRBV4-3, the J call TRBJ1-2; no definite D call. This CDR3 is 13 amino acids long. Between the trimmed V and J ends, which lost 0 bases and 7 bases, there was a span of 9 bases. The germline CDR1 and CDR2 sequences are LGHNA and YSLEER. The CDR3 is CASSQDEGFGYTF. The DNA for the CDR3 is TGCGCCAGCAGCCAAGATGAAGGATTTGGCTACACCTTC.

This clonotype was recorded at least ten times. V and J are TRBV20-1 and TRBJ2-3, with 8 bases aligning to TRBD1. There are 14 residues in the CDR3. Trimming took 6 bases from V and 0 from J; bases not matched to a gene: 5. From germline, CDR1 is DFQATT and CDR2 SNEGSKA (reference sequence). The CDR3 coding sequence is TGCAGTGCACGCAGGGGGCCTAGCACAGATACGCAGTATTTT. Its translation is CSARRGPSTDTQYF.

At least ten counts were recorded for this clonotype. Written as DNA, the CDR3 is TGCAGTGCTAGTGCTAGCGGGGGCCCTAACACCGGGGAGCTGTTTTTT. Amino acids: CSASASGGPNTGELFF. This chain joins TRBV20-1 and TRBJ2-2; 10 bases map to TRBD2. The CDR3 spans 16 residues. Germline loops: CDR1 DFQATT, CDR2 SNEGSKA (reference sequence). Trimming at V came to 3 bases and at J to 2 bases, leaving 6 bases not matched to a gene.

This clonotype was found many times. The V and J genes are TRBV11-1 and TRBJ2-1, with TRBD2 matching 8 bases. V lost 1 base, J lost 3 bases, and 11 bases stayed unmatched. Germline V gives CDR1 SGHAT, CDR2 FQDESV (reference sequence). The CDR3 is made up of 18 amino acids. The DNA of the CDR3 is TGTGCCAGCAGCTTAGTTCTGGGCGGGGGGCCCGGCTACAATGAGCAGTTCTTC. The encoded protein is CASSLVLGGGPGYNEQFF.

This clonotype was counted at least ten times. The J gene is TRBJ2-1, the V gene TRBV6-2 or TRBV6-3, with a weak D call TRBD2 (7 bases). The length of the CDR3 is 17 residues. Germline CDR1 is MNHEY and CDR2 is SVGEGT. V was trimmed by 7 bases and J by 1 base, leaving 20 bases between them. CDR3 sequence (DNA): TGTGCCAGCACCAAAGGCGGGGGCGCACAGTCCTACAATGAGCAGTTCTTC. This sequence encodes CASTKGGGAQSYNEQFF.

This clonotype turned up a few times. This CDR3 is CASSQDRLGSYEQYF. Written as DNA, the CDR3 is TGTGCCAGCAGCCAAGATAGGCTAGGCTCCTACGAGCAGTACTTC. The rearrangement joins TRBV4-2 to TRBJ2-7, with no clear D. V lost 0 bases to trimming and J lost 0 bases, with 9 bases between them. Germline CDR1 and CDR2: LGHNA and YNFKEQ. The CDR3 covers 15 residues.

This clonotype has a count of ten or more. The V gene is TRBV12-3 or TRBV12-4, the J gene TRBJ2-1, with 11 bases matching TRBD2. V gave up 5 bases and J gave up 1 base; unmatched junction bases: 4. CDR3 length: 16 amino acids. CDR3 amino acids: CASSVTSGGSYNEQFF. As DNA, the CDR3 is TGTGCCAGCAGTGTTACTAGCGGGGGTTCCTACAATGAGCAGTTCTTC.

The CDR3: CAIGANGSNQPQHF. CDR3 nucleotides: TGTGCCATCGGGGCGAACGGTAGCAATCAGCCCCAGCATTTT. The chain is built from TRBV10-3 and TRBJ1-5; maybe TRBD1 (5 bases). The germline V gene has CDR1 ENHRY and CDR2 SYGVKD. This CDR3 region has 14 residues. Trimming pared 8 bases from V and 0 bases from J, leaving 11 bases between.

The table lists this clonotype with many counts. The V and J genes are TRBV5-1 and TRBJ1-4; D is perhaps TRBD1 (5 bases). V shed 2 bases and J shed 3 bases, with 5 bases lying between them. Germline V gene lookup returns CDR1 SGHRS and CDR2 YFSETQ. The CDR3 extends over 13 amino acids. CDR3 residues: CASSLQANEKLFF. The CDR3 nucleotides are TGCGCCAGCAGCTTACAGGCTAATGAAAAACTGTTTTTT.

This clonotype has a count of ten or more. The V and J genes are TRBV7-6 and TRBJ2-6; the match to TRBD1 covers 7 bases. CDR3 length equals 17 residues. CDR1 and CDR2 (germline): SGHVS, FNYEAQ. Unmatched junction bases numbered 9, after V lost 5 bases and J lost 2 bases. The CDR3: CASSPFNTGAGANVLTF. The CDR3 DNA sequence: TGTGCCAGCAGCCCGTTTAATACAGGGGCTGGGGCCAACGTCCTGACTTTC.

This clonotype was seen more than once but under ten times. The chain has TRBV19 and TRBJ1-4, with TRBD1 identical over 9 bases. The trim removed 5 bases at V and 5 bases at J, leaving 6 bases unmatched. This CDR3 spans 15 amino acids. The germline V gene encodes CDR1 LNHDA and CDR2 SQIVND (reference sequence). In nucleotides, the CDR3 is TGTGCCAGTAGTGCGGTGACAGGGGGAAATGAAAAACTGTTTTTT. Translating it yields CASSAVTGGNEKLFF.

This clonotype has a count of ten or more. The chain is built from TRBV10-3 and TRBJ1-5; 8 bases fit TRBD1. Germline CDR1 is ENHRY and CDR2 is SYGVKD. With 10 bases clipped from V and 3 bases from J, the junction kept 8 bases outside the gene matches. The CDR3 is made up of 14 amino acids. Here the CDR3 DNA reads TGTGCCACCACGACAGGGGTTTCCAATCAGCCCCAGCATTTT. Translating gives CATTTGVSNQPQHF.

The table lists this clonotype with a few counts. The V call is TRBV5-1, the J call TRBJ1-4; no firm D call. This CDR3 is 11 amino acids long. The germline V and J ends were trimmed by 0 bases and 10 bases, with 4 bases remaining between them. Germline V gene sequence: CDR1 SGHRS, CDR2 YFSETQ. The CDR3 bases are TGCGCCAGCAGCTTGGAGGGAAAACTGTTTTTT. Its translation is CASSLEGKLFF.

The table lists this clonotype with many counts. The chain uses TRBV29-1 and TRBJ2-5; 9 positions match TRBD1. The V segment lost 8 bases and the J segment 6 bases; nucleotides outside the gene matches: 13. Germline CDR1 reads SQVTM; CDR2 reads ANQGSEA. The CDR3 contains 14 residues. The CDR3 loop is CSSASGTGFKTQYF. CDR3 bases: TGCAGCTCGGCCTCCGGGACAGGGTTTAAGACCCAGTACTTC.